These 3 T cell receptor beta chains came from one sample sequenced in a study of regulatory T cells in long-lasting Graves disease (dated by TCRdb to the early 2020s). Read against the paper, the sample's time point label means: persistent/refractory GD, antithyroid drugs over 5 years with positive TRAb. RNA was extracted from PBMCs in TRIzol for both TCR sequencing and RNA sequencing. Library prep was done by multiplex PCR. Sequencing was performed on an Illumina HiSeq 4000. To build TCR beta libraries, CDR3 regions were amplified by Arm-PCR using iRepertoire HTBI primers. TCRdb itself trimmed the public reads at Q25 with fastp, ran MiXCR and retained productive beta chains. Each entry is one CDR3 protein sequence, shown with its most common DNA and genes. Here the sample has around 460,000 distinct CDR3 sequences; around a fifth occur a single time. The ten biggest clones cover about 12% of the sample.

This specimen was peripheral blood mononuclear cells (PBMCs), taken when the disease was refractory, from a patient treated with antithyroid drugs. The receptor source for this set is a female donor with Graves disease.

This clonotype was seen only a few times. The J gene is TRBJ1-1, the V gene TRBV11-2; TRBD1 might be the D (5 bases). Deletions cut 3 bases from V and 0 bases from J, with 11 bases between. The germline V gene encodes CDR1 SGHAT and CDR2 FQNNGV. This CDR3 is built from 15 residues. Written as DNA, the CDR3 is TGTGCCAGCAGCTTGCTTACAGGAATGAACACTGAAGCTTTCTTT. This encodes CASSLLTGMNTEAFF.

This clonotype has a count of ten or more. The chain couples TRBV6-1 to TRBJ1-1; D uncertain. Deletions cut 2 bases from V and 0 bases from J, with 10 bases between. Per the germline V gene, CDR1 is MNHNS and CDR2 is SASEGT. CDR3 length: 15 amino acids. The DNA for the CDR3 is TGTGCCAGCAGTGAACACAAAAAGGTGAACACTGAAGCTTTCTTT. This codes for CASSEHKKVNTEAFF.

The genes are TRBV30 and TRBJ2-5, with 8 bases matching TRBD2. The CDR3 sequence is 13 residues long. The ends lost 6 bases at V and 5 bases at J; junction bases unmatched: 8. Germline V gene lookup returns CDR1 GTSNPN and CDR2 SVGIG (reference sequence). CDR3 sequence (DNA): TGTGCCTGTGGAAGCGGGAGTGGGGAGACCCAGTACTTC. Residues: CACGSGSGETQYF.